This T cell receptor (beta chain) was identified in a study of blood T cell repertoires in COVID-19. Between the trimmed V and J ends, which lost 2 bases and 5 bases, there was a span of 18 bases. CDR1 SGHVS and CDR2 FQNEAQ come from the germline V gene. This CDR3 region has 16 residues. TCRdb's table, derived via immunoSEQ multiplex PCR, lists solely in-frame clones and lacks some. The data contain about 170,000 clones, roughly 90% of them seen just once; the ten biggest clones take up roughly 0.8%. Sequences were obtained from PBMCs or T cells enriched from blood (not recorded which). V gene TRBV7-8 combines with J gene TRBJ1-2; a weak D match, TRBD1 (5 bases). The receptor was derived from a woman younger than 35 who had recovered from COVID-19. CDR3 bases: TGTGCCAGCAGCTTAAACGGCATGAAGGGGCTGTATGGCTACACCTTC. Residues: CASSLNGMKGLYGYTF. Drawing the rest from reference TRBV7-8 and TRBJ1-2, the complete variable domain is GAGVSQSPRYKVAKRGQDVALRCDPISGHVSLFWYQQALGQGPEFLTYFQNEAQLDKSGLPSDRFFAERPEGSVSTLKIQRTQQEDSAVYLCASSLNGMKGLYGYTFGSGTRLTVV.